This T cell receptor (beta chain) appears in the sequencing data of a study of radiotherapy plus CTLA-4 blockade in lung cancer. Overall study results and limits: Reportedly, early blood T cell clone dynamics best predicted response, with interferon-beta.

This clone was seen just once. Its specificity is unknown. V was trimmed by 3 bases and J by 6 bases, leaving 15 bases between them. Germline V CDR1 and CDR2: WSHSY, SAAADI. The CDR3 sequence is 16 residues long. The table came from immunoSEQ multiplex PCR; TCRdb's copy has only in-frame clones and leaves some out. The top ten hold over 25% of the sample, which has more than 9,500 clones, around 84% seen once. The sample here was peripheral blood, taken from a patient treated with radiotherapy plus ipilimumab. This receptor was obtained from a human donor with non-small cell lung cancer that progressed on radiotherapy plus ipilimumab. The V call is TRBV10-2, the J call TRBJ1-6, with TRBD1 as a possible D gene (6 bases). The CDR3 sequence: CASSDGGARGNSPLHF. The CDR3 coding sequence is TGCGCCAGCAGTGATGGGGGGGCGCGAGGTAATTCACCCCTCCACTTT.